These T cell receptor beta chains were read from a single sample in a study of blood T cell repertoires in COVID-19. Only in-frame clones appear in the TCRdb table, and some are missing; sequencing was by immunoSEQ multiplex PCR. Of under 150,000 clones detected, 70% to 90% appear once; the ten largest clones hold less than 8%. The sample comprised peripheral blood. Receptors originate from a man in his forties or fifties with acute or convalescent COVID-19. Both conserved end residues are part of each CDR3. The D gene is left open where the match is weak. Part of the rows lack a size; the others show once, few, many or a class for expanded clones.

v_gene	j_gene	d_gene	abundance	CDR3aa	CDR3nt
TRBV19	TRBJ2-5	NA	once	CASSIARQQKETQYF	TGTGCCAGTAGTATAGCTAGGCAGCAAAAAGAGACCCAGTACTTC
TRBV2	TRBJ2-5	TRBD1	NA	CASSLRGRGETQYF	TGTGCCAGCAGCCTCAGGGGGCGCGGAGAGACCCAGTACTTC
TRBV6-6	TRBJ2-7	NA	NA	CASRPGGTERSYEQYF	TGTGCCAGCAGGCCCGGAGGGACCGAGAGATCCTACGAGCAGTACTTC
TRBV25-1	TRBJ1-3	TRBD1	NA	CASTVRGLTGNTIYF	TGTGCCAGCACCGTAAGGGGGCTGACTGGAAACACCATATATTTT
TRBV18	TRBJ2-5	TRBD2	once	CASSPLGGETQYF	TGTGCCAGCTCACCACTGGGGGGGGAGACCCAGTACTTC
TRBV19	TRBJ1-2	TRBD1	NA	CASSIPFDRGYGYTF	TGTGCCAGTAGTATTCCGTTCGACAGGGGCTATGGCTACACCTTC
TRBV4-2	TRBJ1-2	TRBD1	once	CASSQLDREVDGYTF	TGTGCCAGCAGCCAGCTGGACAGGGAGGTTGATGGCTACACCTTC
TRBV10-3	TRBJ2-3	TRBD2	NA	CAISESGLGWGTDTQYF	TGTGCCATCAGTGAGTCGGGACTAGGCTGGGGCACAGATACGCAGTATTTT
TRBV19	TRBJ1-2	NA	NA	CASRFAAGVSGYTF	TGTGCCAGTAGATTCGCGGCAGGGGTTAGCGGCTACACCTTC
TRBV2	TRBJ1-4	NA	once	CASSEREWVGKLFF	TGTGCCAGCAGTGAACGGGAGTGGGTGGGGAAACTGTTTTTT
TRBV9	TRBJ2-7	TRBD2	NA	CASSPRTSGYEQYF	TGTGCCAGCAGCCCTCGGACTAGCGGCTACGAGCAGTACTTC
TRBV14	TRBJ1-1	NA	NA	CASTAADNTEAFF	TGTGCCAGCACGGCGGCCGATAACACTGAAGCTTTCTTT
TRBV7-8	TRBJ1-4	TRBD1	NA	CASSARQGWNKLFF	TGTGCCAGCAGCGCCCGACAGGGGTGGAACAAACTGTTTTTT
TRBV30	TRBJ1-4	TRBD1	NA	CAWKDRATNEKLFF	TGTGCCTGGAAGGACAGGGCAACTAATGAAAAACTGTTTTTT
TRBV4-1	TRBJ2-3	NA	NA	CASSPPRAEVTDTQYF	TGCGCCAGCAGCCCCCCCCGAGCGGAAGTCACAGATACGCAGTATTTT
TRBV18	TRBJ1-1	NA	NA	CASSPWAGLNTEAFF	TGTGCCAGCTCACCATGGGCAGGTTTGAACACTGAAGCTTTCTTT
TRBV10-1	TRBJ2-1	TRBD2	NA	CASSALRELNEQFF	TGCGCCAGCAGTGCGTTGCGGGAGCTTAATGAGCAGTTCTTC